These T cell receptor beta chains were read from a single sample in a study of CD8+ T cells in alopecia areata. Method: immunoSEQ multiplex PCR; TCRdb's copy keeps in-frame clones and lacks some. The sample has 95,000 to 100,000 clones, 60% to 75% seen once; the top ten hold about 16%. The material sequenced was CD8+ T cells sorted from blood, taken at week 4, from a patient treated with tofacitinib. Receptor source: a human donor with alopecia areata. Each CDR3 is given with its conserved first and last residue. The D gene is left open where the match is weak. Some rows mark clone size as missing; the rest say once, few, many or name a class of expanded clone.

>TRBV10-3|.|TRBJ2-2|.|15
TGTGCCATCAGTGAGGTCAGGTCCAGCACCGGGGAGCTGTTTTTT
CAISEVRSSTGELFF
>TRBV29-1|.|TRBJ2-7|.|13
TGCAGCGTTGCAGGGCCAGCCGGAGAGGAGCAGTACTTC
CSVAGPAGEEQYF
>TRBV7-9|few|TRBJ1-5|.|13
TGTGCCAGCAGCGAAAGGGCGAATCAGCCCCAGCATTTT
CASSERANQPQHF
>TRBV7-9|.|TRBJ2-5|.|16
TGTGCCAGCAGCGTGCGGAGGGGACGGAACCAAGAGACCCAGTACTTC
CASSVRRGRNQETQYF
>TRBV4-1|.|TRBJ2-5|TRBD1|14
TGCGCCAGCAGCGAAGCAGGGGGTCAAGAGACCCAGTACTTC
CASSEAGGQETQYF
>TRBV9|few|TRBJ2-7|.|14
TGTGCCAGCAGCCAACAAGTACTATCCTACGAGCAGTACTTC
CASSQQVLSYEQYF
>TRBV4-1|.|TRBJ2-2|.|16
TGCGCCAGCAGCCAAGAAGGCGGGGTGAACACCGGGGAGCTGTTTTTT
CASSQEGGVNTGELFF
>TRBV29-1|.|TRBJ2-7|.|13
TGCAGCGTTGAGGGTGTGGGCTCCTACGAGCAGTACTTC
CSVEGVGSYEQYF
>TRBV6-1|.|TRBJ2-5|.|14
TGTGCCAGCACCGCAACGGGCGTCCAAGAGACCCAGTACTTC
CASTATGVQETQYF
>TRBV29-1|.|TRBJ2-3|TRBD2|17
TGCAGCGTTGAAGGGAGATTTAGCGGGAGCAGCACAGATACGCAGTATTTT
CSVEGRFSGSSTDTQYF
>TRBV9|many|TRBJ2-3|.|15
TGTGCCAGCAGCGTAGAACAGGGTCACACAGATACGCAGTATTTT
CASSVEQGHTDTQYF
>TRBV25-1|few|TRBJ2-7|TRBD1|15
TGTGCCAGCAGGGGGCCGACAGGGGCTGACTACGAGCAGTACTTC
CASRGPTGADYEQYF
>TRBV28|.|TRBJ2-5|TRBD1|13
TGTGCCAGCAGACAGGGGCTTACGGAGACCCAGTACTTC
CASRQGLTETQYF
>TRBV14|.|TRBJ2-7|.|15
TGTGCCAGCAGCCAAGGCCATACAGGGTCTTACGAGCAGTACTTC
CASSQGHTGSYEQYF
>TRBV7-6|.|TRBJ2-1|.|14
TGTGCCAGCAGCCCGCGGGGAGTTTGGTATGAGCAGTTCTTC
CASSPRGVWYEQFF
>TRBV2|.|TRBJ2-7|.|15
TGTGCCAGCAGTGAACCGAGCGAGGAGGACTACGAGCAGTACTTC
CASSEPSEEDYEQYF
>TRBV5-1|few|TRBJ2-1|.|15
TGCGCCAGCAGCCACCGGGACTTATCCTACAATGAGCAGTTCTTC
CASSHRDLSYNEQFF
>TRBV4-3|.|TRBJ2-2|TRBD1|17
TGCGCCAGCAGCCAAGACCCAGGGGGAATGAACACCGGGGAGCTGTTTTTT
CASSQDPGGMNTGELFF
>TRBV4-3|.|TRBJ2-5|.|14
TGCGCCAGCAGCCAAGCCAGGGTCCAAGAGACCCAGTACTTC
CASSQARVQETQYF
>TRBV15|.|TRBJ2-3|.|16
TGTGCCACCAGCACCGCCCCGGCGACAAGCACAGATACGCAGTATTTT
CATSTAPATSTDTQYF
>TRBV2|once|TRBJ2-7|TRBD1|13
TGTGCCAGCATCGGACAGGGGAACTACGAGCAGTACTTC
CASIGQGNYEQYF
>TRBV5-6|.|TRBJ2-3|.|15
TGTGCCAGCAGACCACAGGGAGGTGAGACAGATACGCAGTATTTT
CASRPQGGETDTQYF
>TRBV7-9|.|TRBJ1-6|.|12
TGTGCCAGCAGTCCACCCGAATCACCCCTCCACTTT
CASSPPESPLHF
>TRBV29-1|.|TRBJ1-1|.|13
TGCAGCGTTGAAACGGGAGTGAACACTGAAGCTTTCTTT
CSVETGVNTEAFF
>TRBV29-1|.|TRBJ2-5|.|13
TGCAGCGCCAGACAGTATTACCAAGAGACCCAGTACTTC
CSARQYYQETQYF
>TRBV9|.|TRBJ1-2|.|14
TGTGCCAGCAGCTTAGCGGACTATCAGGGAAGTAGTACCTTC
CASSLADYQGSSTF
>TRBV29-1|few|TRBJ2-5|.|11
TGCAGCGGGACACTTTGGGAGACCCAGTACTTC
CSGTLWETQYF
>TRBV7-9|.|TRBJ1-2|.|15
TGTGCCAGCAGCCCCCCTGTATTCCGGACCTATGGCTACACCTTC
CASSPPVFRTYGYTF